These T cell receptor beta chains were read from a single sample in a study of vaccination and CD4 T cells after COVID-19. These receptors' antigens are unknown. One entry per CDR3 protein results from TCRdb running MiXCR on the PCR reads. The sample includes about 14,000 distinct CDR3 sequences, 55% to 70% of them seen just once. Material for sequencing was CD4+ T cells from blood, cultured in vitro. The source is a human donor who had recovered from COVID-19. Both conserved end residues are part of each CDR3. A D gene is named only where the DNA matches it firmly. Some rows have no size entry. The others give once, few or many, or a class for an expanded clone.

V: TRBV20-1; length: 13; J: TRBJ1-6; D: -; size: few; CDR3: CSASEGPDDSLHF; DNA: TGCAGTGCCTCCGAGGGGCCGGATGATTCCCTCCACTTT
V: TRBV20-1; length: 13; J: TRBJ1-5; D: -; size: -; CDR3: CSAGSNLDQPQHF; DNA: TGCAGTGCTGGATCTAATTTGGATCAGCCCCAGCATTTT
V: TRBV20-1; length: 12; J: TRBJ2-3; D: -; size: -; CDR3: CSASLATDTQYF; DNA: TGCAGTGCTAGCCTAGCGACAGATACGCAGTATTTT
V: TRBV24-1; length: 13; J: TRBJ1-4; D: -; size: -; CDR3: CATSDPEEEKLFF; DNA: TGTGCCACCAGTGACCCGGAGGAGGAAAAACTGTTTTTT
V: TRBV6-2/TRBV6-3; length: 13; J: TRBJ1-1; D: TRBD1; size: -; CDR3: CATGQGWQTEAFF; DNA: TGTGCCACGGGACAGGGGTGGCAGACTGAAGCTTTCTTT
V: TRBV4-1; length: 14; J: TRBJ2-5; D: -; size: -; CDR3: CASSQERGLGTQYF; DNA: TGCGCCAGCAGCCAAGAGCGGGGATTGGGGACCCAGTACTTC
V: TRBV6-1; length: 15; J: TRBJ1-2; D: TRBD1; size: few; CDR3: CASSLHPGQGYGYTF; DNA: TGTGCCAGCAGTCTTCATCCGGGACAGGGCTATGGCTACACCTTC
V: TRBV7-2; length: 13; J: TRBJ2-1; D: -; size: -; CDR3: CASSVDSDNEQFF; DNA: TGTGCCAGCAGCGTTGACAGTGACAATGAGCAGTTCTTC
V: TRBV7-9; length: 14; J: TRBJ2-7; D: TRBD1; size: -; CDR3: CASSSTQGRYEQYF; DNA: TGTGCCAGCAGCTCAACACAGGGGCGGTACGAGCAGTACTTC
V: TRBV12-1; length: 16; J: TRBJ2-5; D: -; size: -; CDR3: CASSFAGVSWGGTQYF; DNA: TGTGCCAGCAGCTTTGCGGGGGTCTCATGGGGAGGGACCCAGTACTTC
V: TRBV21-1; length: 14; J: TRBJ2-7; D: -; size: few; CDR3: CASSKEKGRYEQYF; DNA: TGTGCCAGCAGCAAAGAGAAAGGTCGCTACGAGCAGTACTTC
V: TRBV14; length: 15; J: TRBJ1-5; D: -; size: few; CDR3: CASSQDGYSNQPQHF; DNA: TGTGCCAGCAGCCAAGATGGATATAGCAATCAGCCCCAGCATTTT
V: TRBV6-1; length: 15; J: TRBJ1-6; D: TRBD1; size: -; CDR3: CASRKLDRGDSPLHF; DNA: TGTGCCAGCAGGAAGCTCGACAGGGGGGATTCACCCCTCCACTTT
V: TRBV9; length: 16; J: TRBJ2-3; D: -; size: -; CDR3: CASSFQPVRMTDTQYF; DNA: TGTGCCAGCAGTTTCCAACCAGTCAGAATGACAGATACGCAGTATTTT
V: TRBV7-9; length: 14; J: TRBJ1-2; D: -; size: -; CDR3: CASSLGVGSYGYTF; DNA: TGTGCCAGCAGCTTAGGAGTTGGCAGCTATGGCTACACCTTC
V: TRBV2; length: 15; J: TRBJ1-2; D: TRBD1; size: -; CDR3: CASRPRAQGLHGYTF; DNA: TGTGCCAGCAGACCAAGGGCACAGGGGCTCCATGGCTACACCTTC
V: TRBV6-1; length: 15; J: TRBJ1-5; D: TRBD1; size: -; CDR3: CASSGLGQGAQPQHF; DNA: TGTGCCAGCAGTGGGTTAGGACAGGGAGCCCAGCCCCAGCATTTT
V: TRBV20-1; length: 15; J: TRBJ2-3; D: -; size: -; CDR3: CSASYLGRTTDTQYF; DNA: TGCAGTGCTAGTTATCTAGGGAGGACCACAGATACGCAGTATTTT
V: TRBV30; length: 13; J: TRBJ2-5; D: -; size: -; CDR3: CAWSVKGGETQYF; DNA: TGTGCCTGGAGTGTAAAAGGTGGAGAGACCCAGTACTTC
V: TRBV6-1; length: 15; J: TRBJ1-2; D: -; size: medium-sized; CDR3: CASIQSPRGGYGYTF; DNA: TGTGCCAGCATCCAAAGTCCCAGGGGAGGCTATGGCTACACCTTC
V: TRBV15; length: 15; J: TRBJ1-5; D: -; size: -; CDR3: CATSPVRTPHQPQHF; DNA: TGTGCCACCAGCCCCGTCCGGACGCCACATCAGCCCCAGCATTTT
V: TRBV7-3; length: 15; J: TRBJ1-2; D: -; size: -; CDR3: CASSLNPGAGDGYTF; DNA: TGTGCCAGCAGCTTAAATCCGGGGGCGGGCGATGGCTACACCTTC
V: TRBV15; length: 14; J: TRBJ2-5; D: -; size: few; CDR3: CATSRGDYQETQYF; DNA: TGTGCCACCAGCAGAGGGGACTACCAAGAGACCCAGTACTTC
V: TRBV28; length: 16; J: TRBJ1-2; D: TRBD1; size: large; CDR3: CASRDGTGGALYGYTF; DNA: TGTGCCAGCAGGGATGGGACAGGGGGAGCGCTTTATGGCTACACCTTC
V: TRBV11-2; length: 15; J: TRBJ1-1; D: -; size: -; CDR3: CASSLVRGRDPEAFF; DNA: TGTGCCAGCAGCTTAGTTCGTGGCAGGGACCCTGAAGCTTTCTTT
V: TRBV6-4; length: 16; J: TRBJ2-3; D: TRBD2; size: -; CDR3: CASSEGLAFGTDTQYF; DNA: TGTGCCAGCAGTGAGGGACTAGCGTTTGGGACAGATACGCAGTATTTT
V: TRBV5-6; length: 12; J: TRBJ2-3; D: -; size: -; CDR3: CASSLVADTQYF; DNA: TGTGCCAGCAGCTTGGTGGCAGATACGCAGTATTTT
V: TRBV7-8; length: 15; J: TRBJ2-2; D: -; size: -; CDR3: CASSLRPENTGELFF; DNA: TGTGCCAGCAGCTTAAGACCCGAGAACACCGGGGAGCTGTTTTTT
V: TRBV20-1; length: 12; J: TRBJ2-7; D: -; size: -; CDR3: CSASRYSWEQYF; DNA: TGCAGTGCTAGCCGGTACTCGTGGGAGCAGTACTTC
V: TRBV20-1; length: 14; J: TRBJ1-2; D: TRBD1; size: -; CDR3: CSVETPGQGSGYTF; DNA: TGCAGTGTTGAAACGCCGGGACAGGGATCTGGCTACACCTTC
V: TRBV29-1; length: 16; J: TRBJ1-1; D: -; size: medium-sized; CDR3: CSVDIFSGSGLTEAFF; DNA: TGCAGCGTTGATATTTTCTCAGGGAGTGGTCTCACTGAAGCTTTCTTT
V: TRBV20-1; length: 17; J: TRBJ2-2; D: TRBD2; size: -; CDR3: CSARTTSGRGGTGELFF; DNA: TGCAGTGCTAGAACGACTAGCGGGAGGGGGGGCACCGGGGAGCTGTTTTTT
V: TRBV12-5; length: 14; J: TRBJ1-6; D: -; size: -; CDR3: CASGLGLIGSPLHF; DNA: TGTGCTAGTGGCCTGGGACTGATAGGCTCACCCCTCCACTTT
V: TRBV6-2/TRBV6-3; length: 11; J: TRBJ1-2; D: -; size: -; CDR3: CASSHGGVYTF; DNA: TGTGCCAGCAGCCACGGGGGTGTCTACACCTTC
V: TRBV7-3; length: 17; J: TRBJ2-2; D: TRBD2; size: -; CDR3: CASSLGLGLAGGGELFF; DNA: TGTGCCAGCAGCTTAGGACTTGGACTAGCGGGAGGCGGGGAGCTGTTTTTT
V: TRBV5-1; length: 15; J: TRBJ2-3; D: -; size: -; CDR3: CASSLEGFHTDTQYF; DNA: TGCGCCAGCAGCTTGGAGGGTTTCCACACAGATACGCAGTATTTT
V: TRBV27; length: 15; J: TRBJ1-6; D: -; size: -; CDR3: CASTLGAAKGSPLHF; DNA: TGTGCCAGCACCTTGGGGGCAGCGAAGGGTTCACCCCTCCACTTT
V: TRBV19; length: 16; J: TRBJ1-1; D: -; size: -; CDR3: CASSIFPLGMNTEAFF; DNA: TGTGCCAGTAGTATATTCCCACTGGGCATGAACACTGAAGCTTTCTTT
V: TRBV7-2; length: 13; J: TRBJ1-2; D: -; size: few; CDR3: CASSLDLSNGYTF; DNA: TGTGCCAGCAGCTTAGATCTATCGAATGGCTACACCTTC
V: TRBV2; length: 11; J: TRBJ1-2; D: -; size: -; CDR3: CASTGNYGYTF; DNA: TGTGCCAGCACAGGCAACTATGGCTACACCTTC
V: TRBV11-2; length: 14; J: TRBJ2-2; D: -; size: -; CDR3: CASSVQTNTGELFF; DNA: TGTGCCAGCAGCGTGCAGACGAACACCGGGGAGCTGTTTTTT
V: TRBV6-5; length: 19; J: TRBJ2-1; D: TRBD1; size: -; CDR3: CASSYPLGGTGTFYNEQFF; DNA: TGTGCCAGCAGTTACCCCCTTGGGGGGACAGGGACGTTTTACAATGAGCAGTTCTTC
V: TRBV10-3; length: 15; J: TRBJ1-2; D: -; size: -; CDR3: CAISENPTGADGNTF; DNA: TGTGCCATCAGTGAGAACCCCACCGGCGCAGACGGGAACACCTTC
V: TRBV20-1; length: 12; J: TRBJ1-2; D: -; size: -; CDR3: CSARSGVYGYTF; DNA: TGCAGTGCCCGGTCAGGGGTCTATGGCTACACCTTC
V: TRBV27; length: 15; J: TRBJ2-2; D: -; size: few; CDR3: CASSFQFAVTGELFF; DNA: TGTGCCAGCAGTTTTCAGTTCGCGGTCACCGGGGAGCTGTTTTTT
V: TRBV20-1; length: 14; J: TRBJ2-5; D: -; size: large; CDR3: CSACRVPLEETQYF; DNA: TGCAGTGCTTGCAGGGTACCCCTTGAGGAGACCCAGTACTTC
V: TRBV12-3/TRBV12-4; length: 14; J: TRBJ2-4; D: -; size: -; CDR3: CASSLATHWGIQYF; DNA: TGTGCCAGCAGTTTAGCGACTCATTGGGGCATTCAGTACTTC
V: TRBV6-1; length: 13; J: TRBJ1-1; D: -; size: -; CDR3: CASSESMNTEAFF; DNA: TGTGCCAGCAGTGAGAGTATGAACACTGAAGCTTTCTTT
V: TRBV19; length: 15; J: TRBJ2-2; D: -; size: -; CDR3: CASSIERGNTGELFF; DNA: TGTGCCAGTAGTATAGAGCGGGGGAACACCGGGGAGCTGTTTTTT
V: TRBV11-1; length: 14; J: TRBJ2-1; D: -; size: -; CDR3: CASSSRGGSNEQFF; DNA: TGTGCCAGCAGCTCCCGAGGGGGTTCCAATGAGCAGTTCTTC
V: TRBV12-3/TRBV12-4; length: 13; J: TRBJ2-7; D: -; size: once; CDR3: CASSLVNNHEQYF; DNA: TGTGCCAGCAGTTTAGTGAATAACCACGAGCAGTACTTC
V: TRBV6-5; length: 17; J: TRBJ1-5; D: -; size: -; CDR3: CASSYSFGGNSNQPQHF; DNA: TGTGCCAGCAGTTACTCCTTCGGGGGGAACTCAAATCAGCCCCAGCATTTT